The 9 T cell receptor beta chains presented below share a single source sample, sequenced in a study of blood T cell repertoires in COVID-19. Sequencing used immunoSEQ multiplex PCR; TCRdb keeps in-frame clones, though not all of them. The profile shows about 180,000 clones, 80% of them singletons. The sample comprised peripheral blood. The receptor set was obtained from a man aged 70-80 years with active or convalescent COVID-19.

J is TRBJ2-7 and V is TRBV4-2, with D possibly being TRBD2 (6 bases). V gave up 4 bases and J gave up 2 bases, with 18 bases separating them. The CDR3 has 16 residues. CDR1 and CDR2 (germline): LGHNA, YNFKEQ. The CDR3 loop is CASSPLGGSPPYEQYF. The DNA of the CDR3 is TGTGCCAGCAGCCCGCTTGGGGGGTCACCCCCCTACGAGCAGTACTTC.

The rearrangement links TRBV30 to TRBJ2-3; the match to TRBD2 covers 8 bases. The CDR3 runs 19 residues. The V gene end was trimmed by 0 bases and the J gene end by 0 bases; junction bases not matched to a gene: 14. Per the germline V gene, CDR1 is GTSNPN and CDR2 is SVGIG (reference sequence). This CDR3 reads CAWSVPGGAVAPSTDTQYF. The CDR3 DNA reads TGTGCCTGGAGTGTACCCGGGGGGGCCGTCGCGCCTAGCACAGATACGCAGTATTTT. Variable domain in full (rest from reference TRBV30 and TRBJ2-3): SQTIHQWPATLVQPVGSPLSLECTVEGTSNPNLYWYRQAAGRGLQLLFYSVGIGQISSEVPQNLSASRPQDRQFILSSKKLLLSDSGFYLCAWSVPGGAVAPSTDTQYFGPGTRLTVL.

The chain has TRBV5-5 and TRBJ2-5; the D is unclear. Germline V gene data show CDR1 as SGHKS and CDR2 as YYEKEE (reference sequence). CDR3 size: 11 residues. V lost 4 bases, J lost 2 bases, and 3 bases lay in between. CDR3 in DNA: TGTGCCAGCAGCCAACAAGAGACCCAGTACTTC. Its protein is CASSQQETQYF.

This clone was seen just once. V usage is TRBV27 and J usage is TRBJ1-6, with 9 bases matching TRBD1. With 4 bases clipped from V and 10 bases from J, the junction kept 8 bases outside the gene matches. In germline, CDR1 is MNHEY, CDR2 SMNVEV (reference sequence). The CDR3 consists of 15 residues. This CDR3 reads CASSWSTGGLSPLHF. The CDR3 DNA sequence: TGTGCCAGCAGTTGGAGTACAGGGGGCTTGTCACCCCTCCACTTT.

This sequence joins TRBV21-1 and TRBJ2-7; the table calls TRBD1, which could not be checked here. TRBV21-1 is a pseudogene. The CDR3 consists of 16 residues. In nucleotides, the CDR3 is TGTGCCAGCAGCAAAGCGGGTGGTTTTAGGGGGAGCGAGCAGTACTTC. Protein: CASSKAGGFRGSEQYF.

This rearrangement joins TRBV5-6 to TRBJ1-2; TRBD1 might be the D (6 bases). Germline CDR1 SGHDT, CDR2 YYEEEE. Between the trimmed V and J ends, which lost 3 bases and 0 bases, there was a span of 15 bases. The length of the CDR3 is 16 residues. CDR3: CASSSPLGAANYGYTF. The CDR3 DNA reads TGTGCCAGCAGCTCCCCATTGGGGGCAGCTAACTATGGCTACACCTTC.

The CDR3 bases are TGTGCCTGGAGTGAGACAGGGTACAACTATGGCTACACCTTC. Translated: CAWSETGYNYGYTF. The chain combines TRBV30 with TRBJ1-2; TRBD1 matches 7 bases. The germline V gene has CDR1 GTSNPN and CDR2 SVGIG (reference sequence). The V segment lost 1 base and the J segment 2 bases; nucleotides outside the gene matches: 4. The CDR3 loop spans 14 amino acids.

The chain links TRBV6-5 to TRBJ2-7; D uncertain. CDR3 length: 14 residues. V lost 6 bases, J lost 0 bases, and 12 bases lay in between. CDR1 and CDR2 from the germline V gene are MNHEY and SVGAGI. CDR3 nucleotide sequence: TGTGCCAGCAGGGTTAGCCAGAGCTCCTACGAGCAGTACTTC. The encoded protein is CASRVSQSSYEQYF.

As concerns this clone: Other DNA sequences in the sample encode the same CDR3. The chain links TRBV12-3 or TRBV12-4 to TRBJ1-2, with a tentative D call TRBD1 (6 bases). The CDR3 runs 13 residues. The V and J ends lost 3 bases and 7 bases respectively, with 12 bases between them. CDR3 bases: TGTGCCAGCAGTTTGCGGCGAGGGGGTGGCTACACCTTC. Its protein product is CASSLRRGGGYTF.